The 20 T cell receptor beta chains below were found in one sample sequenced in a study of cytomegalovirus exposure and HLA in healthy donors. The PCR made use of 60 Vbeta and 13 Jbeta primers. Some clones are missing from TCRdb's copy, which holds only in-frame ones; the method was immunoSEQ multiplex PCR. The sample contains 150,000 to 200,000 clones, over 65% of which appear only once. Sequenced input: PBMCs. The source of these receptors is a woman aged 45-59 years in good health and CMV-seropositive.

CDR3 coding DNA: TGTGCCACCAGCAGAGACGGTCTCGGCTCTGGAAACACCATATATTTT. As protein: CATSRDGLGSGNTIYF. J is TRBJ1-3 and V is TRBV15; D unresolved. From germline, CDR1 is LNHNV and CDR2 YYDKDF (reference sequence). This CDR3 region has 16 residues. The ends were cut back, 0 bases at V and 0 bases at J, with 9 bases in the middle.

The J gene is TRBJ1-2, the V gene TRBV30, with 10 bases fitting TRBD1. The CDR3 sequence is 14 residues long. The trim removed 0 bases at V and 8 bases at J, leaving 6 bases unmatched. In germline, CDR1 is GTSNPN, CDR2 SVGIG (reference sequence). DNA for the CDR3: TGTGCCTGGAGTGTGAGACAGGGGGCGAGAGGCTACACCTTC. Translating gives CAWSVRQGARGYTF.

This clone was seen only once. The chain links TRBV30 to TRBJ1-1; the match to TRBD1 covers 11 bases. Germline V gene sequence: CDR1 GTSNPN, CDR2 SVGIG (reference sequence). Trimming removed 0 bases from V and 5 bases from J; junction bases left unmatched: 5. The CDR3 is 15 amino acids. The CDR3, as DNA: TGTGCCTGGAGTGTACAGGGGACAGGGGGTACTGAAGCTTTCTTT. This codes for CAWSVQGTGGTEAFF.

The chain joins TRBV28 to TRBJ1-6; TRBD1 matches 8 bases. The CDR3 covers 15 residues. After removal of 7 bases from V and 7 bases from J, the junction contained 9 bases not matched to a gene. From germline, CDR1 is MDHEN and CDR2 SYDVKM. The CDR3 nucleotides read TGTGCCAGCATCCGACAGGGGAATGGGAATTCACCCCTCCACTTT. Translation: CASIRQGNGNSPLHF.

The rearrangement uses TRBV18 and TRBJ1-2; 10 bases line up with TRBD1. Germline CDR1 reads KGHSH; CDR2 reads LQKENI. J gave up 8 bases and V 5 bases, and 5 bases lay outside the gene matches. This CDR3 is 13 amino acids long. In DNA, the CDR3 is TGTGCCAGCTCATACGGACAGGGGGACGGCTACACCTTC. Encoded protein: CASSYGQGDGYTF.

CDR3: CASSFIREHSPLHF. CDR3 nucleotides: TGTGCCAGCAGCTTCATCAGGGAACATTCACCCCTCCACTTT. The chain recombines TRBV7-9 with TRBJ1-6; possibly TRBD1 for D (5 bases). CDR3 length: 14 residues. Germline-derived CDR1 and CDR2 are SEHNR and FQNEAQ (reference sequence). The germline V and J ends were trimmed by 3 bases and 8 bases, with 11 bases remaining between them.

This chain connects TRBV7-8 to TRBJ1-4; TRBD1 aligns across 11 bases. The junction had 11 bases not matched to a gene; V was cut back by 2 bases and J by 6 bases. The CDR3 consists of 18 residues. Per the germline V gene, CDR1 is SGHVS and CDR2 is FQNEAQ. DNA of the CDR3: TGTGCCAGCAGCTTATTTTCGGACAGGGGGCGGGGGGATGAAAAACTGTTTTTT. Translating gives CASSLFSDRGRGDEKLFF.

The chain carries TRBV27 and TRBJ2-5, with TRBD2 identical over 8 bases. V was pared by 5 bases and J by 11 bases, with 10 bases of the junction left unmatched. The CDR3 sequence is 13 residues long. Germline V gene lookup returns CDR1 MNHEY and CDR2 SMNVEV (reference sequence). CDR3 in amino acids: CASSGRGVPEQYF. In DNA form, the CDR3 reads TGTGCCAGCAGTGGGCGGGGGGTCCCGGAGCAGTACTTC.

This clone is a singleton in its sample. V usage is TRBV23-1 and J usage is TRBJ2-5, with a weak D call TRBD2 (5 bases). TRBV23-1 is labeled an ORF, and its function is uncertain. V was clipped by 3 bases and J by 11 bases, with 25 bases between them. The CDR3 is 16 amino acids. The CDR3 protein is CASSHPPGDSPSGQYF. CDR3 nucleotide sequence: TGCGCCAGCAGTCATCCCCCCGGGGATTCGCCGTCGGGGCAGTACTTC.

The chain combines TRBV10-3 with TRBJ2-2; 10 bases align to TRBD1. Trimming took 0 bases from V and 6 from J; bases not matched to a gene: 10. The CDR3 has 18 residues. Germline CDR1 reads ENHRY; CDR2 reads SYGVKD. CDR3 sequence (DNA): TGTGCCATCAGTGAGTCGAAGACCGGGACAGGGGTTGCCGGGGAGCTGTTTTTT. Translating it yields CAISESKTGTGVAGELFF.

The V gene is TRBV6-1, the J gene TRBJ1-1; D uncertain. V lost 3 bases, J lost 8 bases, and 19 bases lay in between. Germline V gene lookup returns CDR1 MNHNS and CDR2 SASEGT. This CDR3 spans 15 amino acids. CDR3 protein: CASSDSHYEGAEAFF. The CDR3 region has the DNA TGTGCCAGCAGTGACTCTCACTATGAAGGCGCGGAAGCTTTCTTT.

This clone appeared once. V is TRBV18 and J is TRBJ2-1, with TRBD2 as a possible D gene (6 bases). The CDR3 totals 16 residues. V gave up 6 bases and J gave up 6 bases, with 21 bases separating them. The germline CDR1 and CDR2 sequences are KGHSH and LQKENI. The CDR3 DNA follows: TGTGCCAGCTCCCCGCCGGGACTGGGAAGGGGCAATGAGCAGTTCTTC. It specifies CASSPPGLGRGNEQFF.

The chain has TRBV10-3 and TRBJ1-2, with 12 positions matching TRBD1. V dropped 0 bases and J dropped 2; count of bases not matched to a gene: 1. CDR3 length: 16 residues. The germline gives CDR1 ENHRY, CDR2 SYGVKD. CDR3 amino acids: CAISESGTGGNYGYTF. The CDR3 DNA follows: TGTGCCATCAGTGAGTCGGGGACAGGGGGCAACTATGGCTACACCTTC.

CDR3 protein: CASSLATEVFGSNQPQHF. The CDR3 nucleotides read TGTGCCAGCAGCTTAGCGACGGAGGTGTTCGGGAGCAATCAGCCCCAGCATTTT. The V call is TRBV7-6, the J call TRBJ1-5; D remains ambiguous. The V gene lost 0 bases and the J gene lost 1 base, with 16 bases spanning the gap. The CDR3 is 18 residues long. Germline CDR1 is SGHVS and CDR2 is FNYEAQ.

Many counts were recorded for this clone. V usage is TRBV7-3 and J usage is TRBJ2-1, with 16 bases that match TRBD2. CDR1 and CDR2 from the germline V gene are SGHTA and FQGTGA. This CDR3 is 18 amino acids long. V lost 4 bases and J lost 9; bases outside the gene matches: 12. In nucleotides, the CDR3 is TGTGCCAGCAGCTCGCGCGGCGGGACTAGCGGGGGGGCCCTTGAGCAGTTCTTC. Encoded protein: CASSSRGGTSGGALEQFF.

V usage is TRBV27 and J usage is TRBJ1-2; 11 positions match TRBD1. This CDR3 region has 18 residues. Looked up from germline, CDR1 is MNHEY and CDR2 is SMNVEV (reference sequence). Losses at the gene ends were 3 bases for V and 0 bases for J; bases not matched to a gene: 9. The CDR3 nucleotides are TGTGCCAGCAGTTTGCTACATCCGGGACAGGGGGCTAACTATGGCTACACCTTC. Its translation: CASSLLHPGQGANYGYTF.

The chain couples TRBV5-5 to TRBJ1-2; D is ambiguous. The CDR3 covers 12 residues. V lost 1 base and J 6 bases, leaving 7 bases between the germline ends. Germline loops: CDR1 SGHKS, CDR2 YYEKEE (reference sequence). CDR3 loop: CASSLRVNGYTF. CDR3 bases: TGTGCCAGCAGCTTGCGGGTGAATGGCTACACCTTC.

The rearrangement links TRBV21-1 to TRBJ1-2; TRBD1, the D gene given by the table, was not confirmed from the DNA. TRBV21-1 is an annotated pseudogene. The CDR3 sequence is 14 residues long. The CDR3 sequence is CASSKEARDGGYTF. CDR3 nucleotides: TGTGCCAGCAGCAAAGAGGCCAGGGATGGAGGCTACACCTTC.

V usage is TRBV5-1 and J usage is TRBJ2-3; 7 nucleotides match TRBD2. Germline V lookup: CDR1 SGHRS, CDR2 YFSETQ. The CDR3 length is 16 residues. J gave up 5 bases and V 5 bases, and 14 bases lay outside the gene matches. Here the CDR3 DNA reads TGCGCCAGCAGTTCCCTGGCGGGGGAGCTTTTAGATACGCAGTATTTT. As protein: CASSSLAGELLDTQYF.

This sequence joins TRBV5-1 and TRBJ2-7; no firm D call. V was shortened by 0 bases and J by 0 bases, with 7 bases between the two germline ends. The germline CDR1 and CDR2 sequences are SGHRS and YFSETQ. The CDR3 consists of 14 residues. The CDR3: CASSLDLSSYEQYF. Here the CDR3 DNA reads TGCGCCAGCAGCTTGGATTTGAGCTCCTACGAGCAGTACTTC.